This passage covers 4 T cell receptor beta chains from one sample sequenced in a study of cytomegalovirus exposure and HLA in healthy donors. 13 Jbeta primers and 60 Vbeta primers were used for the PCR. The method was immunoSEQ multiplex PCR; TCRdb's version includes in-frame clones alone and lacks a portion of them. The data hold 130,000 or so clones, with over 70% observed a single time. Sequenced sample: PBMCs. These receptors originate from a woman aged 40 to 55 in good health and CMV-seropositive.

V gene TRBV27 combines with J gene TRBJ2-1; weak D call: TRBD1 (5 bases). The CDR3 contains 16 residues. Germline V gene data show CDR1 as MNHEY and CDR2 as SMNVEV (reference sequence). V lost 4 bases, J lost 6 bases, and 19 bases lay in between. The CDR3 here is CASSSPIGVVRNEQFF. DNA of the CDR3: TGTGCCAGCAGTTCCCCTATAGGGGTGGTACGCAATGAGCAGTTCTTC.

This clone was seen more than once but under ten times. CDR3 region: CASSSPGGGAYEQYF. In DNA, the CDR3 is TGTGCCAGCAGTTCTCCTGGCGGGGGGGCCTACGAGCAGTACTTC. The V and J genes are TRBV6-1 and TRBJ2-7; 9 nucleotides match TRBD2. J lost 2 bases, V lost 5 bases, and 7 bases had no gene match. The CDR3 consists of 15 residues. The V gene's germline CDR1 is MNHNS and CDR2 SASEGT.

The J gene is TRBJ2-1, the V gene TRBV6-4; D ambiguous. The germline V and J ends were trimmed by 5 bases and 5 bases, with 16 bases remaining between them. Germline lookup yields CDR1 MRHNA and CDR2 SNTAGT. This CDR3 has 15 residues. The CDR3 reads CASSPNARGNNEQFF. The CDR3 DNA reads as TGTGCCAGCAGTCCGAATGCGCGCGGAAACAATGAGCAGTTCTTC.

The chain uses TRBV29-1 and TRBJ1-5; no definite D call. The CDR3 sequence is 13 residues long. V was clipped by 3 bases and J by 1 base, with 7 bases between them. The germline V gene has CDR1 SQVTM and CDR2 ANQGSEA. The CDR3 loop reads CSVEEKSNQPQHF. The CDR3, as DNA: TGCAGCGTTGAGGAGAAGAGCAATCAGCCCCAGCATTTT.